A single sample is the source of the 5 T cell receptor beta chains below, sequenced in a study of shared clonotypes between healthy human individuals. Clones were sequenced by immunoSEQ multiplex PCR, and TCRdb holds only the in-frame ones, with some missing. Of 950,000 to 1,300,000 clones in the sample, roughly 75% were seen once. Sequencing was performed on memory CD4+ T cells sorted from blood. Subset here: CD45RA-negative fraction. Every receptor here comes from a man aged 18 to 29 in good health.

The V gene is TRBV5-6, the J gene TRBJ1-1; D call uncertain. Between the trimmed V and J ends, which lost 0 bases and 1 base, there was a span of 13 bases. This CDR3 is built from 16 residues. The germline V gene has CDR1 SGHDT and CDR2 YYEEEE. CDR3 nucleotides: TGTGCCAGCAGCTTGGGAGCGGACCCCTGGAACACTGAAGCTTTCTTT. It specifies CASSLGADPWNTEAFF.

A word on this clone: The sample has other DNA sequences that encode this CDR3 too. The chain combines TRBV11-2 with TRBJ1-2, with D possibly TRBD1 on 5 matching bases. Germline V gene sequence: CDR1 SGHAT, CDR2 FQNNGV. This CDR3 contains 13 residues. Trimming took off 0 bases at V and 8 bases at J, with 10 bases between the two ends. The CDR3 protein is CASSLENGGGYTF. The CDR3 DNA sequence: TGTGCCAGCAGCTTAGAGAACGGGGGAGGCTACACCTTC.

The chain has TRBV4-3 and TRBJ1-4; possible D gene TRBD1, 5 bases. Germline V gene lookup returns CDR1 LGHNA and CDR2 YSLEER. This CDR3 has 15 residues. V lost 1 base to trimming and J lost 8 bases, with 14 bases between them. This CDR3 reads CASSQAGGSGEKLFF. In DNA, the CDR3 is TGCGCCAGCAGCCAAGCGGGGGGGTCAGGAGAAAAACTGTTTTTT.

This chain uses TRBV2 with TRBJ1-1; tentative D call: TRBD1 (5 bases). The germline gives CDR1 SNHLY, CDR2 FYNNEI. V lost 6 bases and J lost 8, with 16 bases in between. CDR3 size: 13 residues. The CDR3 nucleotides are TGTGCCAGCAGGGGGGACGGTTCCATGGAAGCTTTCTTT. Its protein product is CASRGDGSMEAFF. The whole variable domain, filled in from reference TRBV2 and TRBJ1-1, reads EPEVTQTPSHQVTQMGQEVILRCVPISNHLYFYWYRQILGQKVEFLVSFYNNEISEKSEIFDDQFSVERPDGSNFTLKIRSTKLEDSAMYFCASRGDGSMEAFFGQGTRLTVV.

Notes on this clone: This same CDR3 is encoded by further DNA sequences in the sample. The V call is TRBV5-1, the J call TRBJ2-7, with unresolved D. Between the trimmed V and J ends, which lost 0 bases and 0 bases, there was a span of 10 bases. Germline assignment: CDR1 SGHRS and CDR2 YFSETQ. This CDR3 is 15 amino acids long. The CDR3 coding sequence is TGCGCCAGCAGCTTGGCCGGACCCAGCTCCTACGAGCAGTACTTC. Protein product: CASSLAGPSSYEQYF.